This T cell receptor (beta chain) is from a study of blood T cell repertoires in COVID-19. In the study's own analysis: Scientists estimated how many nucleated cells there were by amplifying reference gene primers. Produced via immunoSEQ multiplex PCR; TCRdb's table is partial and in-frame only. V, J and clone size are taken as reported in that table, and D and trimming were inferred from the DNA itself. The table shows some 99,000 clones, with about 80% occurring only once. This CDR3 contains 17 residues. Germline assignment: CDR1 MNHNY and CDR2 SVGAGI (reference sequence). With 5 bases clipped from V and 11 bases from J, the junction kept 15 bases outside the gene matches.

Sample: peripheral blood. This receptor was obtained from a man between 65 and 85 years old with acute or convalescent COVID-19. V usage is TRBV6-6 and J usage is TRBJ2-3; 14 bases agree with TRBD2. The CDR3 nucleotides are TGTGCCAGCAGTCCACGACTAGCGGGAGGGCCTACGCTATGGCAGTATTTT. This gives the protein CASSPRLAGGPTLWQYF.